This T cell receptor beta chain comes out of a study of blood T cell repertoires in COVID-19. This CDR3 has 14 amino acids. Germline CDR1 is ENHRY and CDR2 is SYGVKD. V lost 3 bases and J lost 3; bases outside the gene matches: 1. Profiled with immunoSEQ multiplex PCR; TCRdb holds only in-frame clones, not every one. In the table there are some 42,000 clones, 92% of which are singletons. Sequencing used peripheral blood. This receptor was identified in a man aged 50-59 years with active COVID-19. The rearrangement links TRBV10-3 to TRBJ2-3; 9 bases agree with TRBD1. The DNA of the CDR3 is TGTGCCATCAGTGAAGGACAGGGGACAGATACGCAGTATTTT. Residues: CAISEGQGTDTQYF.